This T cell receptor (beta chain) was observed in a study of T cells in Graves' hyperthyroidism and ophthalmopathy. Concerning this clonotype: Its antigen is not known.

Amplification targeted TCR beta CDR3 regions from RNA transcripts. HTBI primers were the set used in a first-round RT-PCR of the TCR CDR3. One entry per CDR3 protein, called by TCRdb with MiXCR from the multiplex PCR reads. Of approximately 510,000 distinct CDR3 sequences listed, more than 20% are singletons. Findings and caveats of the study: From stable hyperthyroidism, ophthalmopathy was separated by a 13 V-J model.

Germline assignment: CDR1 SGHAT and CDR2 FQDESV (reference sequence). After removal of 3 bases from V and 6 bases from J, the junction contained 1 base not matched to a gene. CDR3 length equals 13 residues. In patients aged 18 to 65, hyperthyroidism was newly diagnosed, with duration under 2 months. Uncontrolled infections, other autoimmune diseases, pregnancy or lactation led to exclusion of patients. Diagnosis relied on clinical symptoms, serum thyroxine and TRAb, thyroid ultrasound and orbital computed tomography. The sequence came from a man aged 18 to 30 with Graves' hyperthyroidism. This chain joins TRBV11-1 and TRBJ2-7, with 11 bases identical to TRBD1. Sequencing was carried out using blood. The CDR3 nucleotides are TGTGCCAGCAGCTTGGACAGGGGGCGCGAGCAGTACTTC. Amino acid sequence: CASSLDRGREQYF. Together with reference TRBV11-1 and TRBJ2-7, the CDR3 gives the full variable domain: EAEVAQSPRYKITEKSQAVAFWCDPISGHATLYWYRQILGQGPELLVQFQDESVVDDSQLPKDRFSAERLKGVDSTLKIQPAELGDSAMYLCASSLDRGREQYFGPGTRLTVT.